These 21 T cell receptor beta chains share one sample of origin, sequenced in a study of cytomegalovirus exposure and HLA in healthy donors. PCR primers comprised 60 Vbeta and 13 Jbeta primers. Method: immunoSEQ multiplex PCR; TCRdb's copy keeps in-frame clones and lacks some. The sample has under 90,000 clones, approximately 80% seen once. Sequencing was done on a sample of PBMCs. The receptor set was obtained from a man in his forties in good health and CMV-seronegative.

This clone was recorded a few times. This chain joins TRBV4-1 and TRBJ1-6; 7 bases are a match to TRBD1. CDR3 length: 18 amino acids. Germline-derived CDR1 and CDR2 are MGHRA and YSYEKL. The V gene end was trimmed by 0 bases and the J gene end by 0 bases; junction bases not matched to a gene: 5. CDR3 bases: TGCGCCAGCAGCCAAGAAGGGGCAGGGGGCTCCTATAATTCACCCCTCCACTTT. Translation: CASSQEGAGGSYNSPLHF.

This chain connects TRBV6-5 to TRBJ2-5; TRBD1 is a possible D gene (6 bases). The J call is uncertain, as TRBJ2-7 better fits the DNA end. Germline V gene data show CDR1 as MNHEY and CDR2 as SVGAGI. There are 15 residues in the CDR3. CDR3 loop: CASSSGRRGYYEQYF. In DNA, the CDR3 is TGTGCCAGCAGTTCAGGCCGAAGGGGGTATTACGAGCAGTACTTC.

The genes are TRBV7-2 and TRBJ2-3; no clear D gene. Trimming took off 5 bases at V and 2 bases at J, with 5 bases between the two ends. CDR3 length equals 12 residues. Germline CDR1 SGHTA, CDR2 FQGNSA. The CDR3 nucleotides read TGTGCCAGCAGCCCATTCACAGATACGCAGTATTTT. Encoded protein: CASSPFTDTQYF.

The rearrangement uses TRBV5-6 and TRBJ2-2; 7 nucleotides align to TRBD1. V was clipped by 2 bases and J by 7 bases; unmatched bases: 5. CDR1 and CDR2 (germline): SGHDT, YYEEEE. The CDR3 loop spans 14 amino acids. CDR3: CASSFRGQGGELFF. The DNA of the CDR3 is TGTGCCAGCAGCTTTAGGGGGCAAGGCGGGGAGCTGTTTTTT.

The gene calls are TRBV4-2 and TRBJ2-7, with D tentatively TRBD2 (7 bases). The CDR3 has 18 residues. CDR1 is LGHNA, CDR2 YNFKEQ, per germline. V gave up 4 bases and J gave up 4 bases, with 26 bases separating them. CDR3 DNA: TGTGCCAGCAGCCGAGAACTCGGGACTGGCGGGGGCCAGTACGAGCAGTACTTC. It specifies CASSRELGTGGGQYEQYF.

The J gene is TRBJ2-7, the V gene TRBV5-4, with unresolved D. Germline loops: CDR1 SGHNT, CDR2 YYREEE (reference sequence). V gave up 0 bases and J gave up 3 bases, with 7 bases separating them. The CDR3 consists of 13 residues. CDR3 in DNA: TGTGCCAGCAGCTTGGTGTCGGGCTACGAGCAGTACTTC. It translates to CASSLVSGYEQYF.

This clone has a handful of counts. The rearrangement links TRBV2 to TRBJ2-3; 8 nucleotides match TRBD2. The CDR3 contains 19 residues. Germline V gives CDR1 SNHLY, CDR2 FYNNEI. J was trimmed by 2 bases and V by 5 bases; bases with no gene match: 18. The DNA for the CDR3 is TGTGCCAGCAGTCACAGGGCGGCCAGCGGGGGACTTTTCACAGATACGCAGTATTTT. Residues: CASSHRAASGGLFTDTQYF.

Here the CDR3 DNA reads TGCGCCAGCAGCGGAACCGGACAGGGGAGGGAAAAACTGTTTTTT. Its translation is CASSGTGQGREKLFF. The chain uses TRBV5-1 and TRBJ1-4; 9 bases match TRBD1. V lost 4 bases and J lost 8; bases outside the gene matches: 9. The CDR3 is 15 residues long. The germline V gene encodes CDR1 SGHRS and CDR2 YFSETQ.

The chain couples TRBV7-3 to TRBJ1-6; 7 bases fit TRBD1. The CDR3 is 14 amino acids. Germline values: CDR1 SGHTA, CDR2 FQGTGA. V shed 4 bases, J shed 10 bases, and the junction held 7 bases outside the gene matches. CDR3 sequence reads: CASSSTGKWSPLHF. The CDR3 DNA reads TGTGCCAGCAGCTCGACAGGGAAATGGTCACCCCTCCACTTT.

The gene calls are TRBV7-9 and TRBJ1-5; possible D gene TRBD1, 5 bases. V lost 0 bases and J lost 6, with 9 bases in between. The CDR3 has 14 amino acids. Germline lookup yields CDR1 SEHNR and CDR2 FQNEAQ (reference sequence). CDR3 coding DNA: TGTGCCAGCAGCTTAGCGTGGGGCTCTCAGCCCCAGCATTTT. It encodes CASSLAWGSQPQHF.

The chain recombines TRBV6-6 with TRBJ1-3; D uncertain. The V gene lost 4 bases and the J gene lost 2 bases, with 12 bases spanning the gap. The CDR3 loop spans 15 amino acids. Germline loops: CDR1 MNHNY, CDR2 SVGAGI (reference sequence). The CDR3 reads CASSSLYTAGNTIYF. For the CDR3, the DNA is TGTGCCAGCAGTTCCCTATACACAGCTGGAAACACCATATATTTT.

The V gene is TRBV7-2, the J gene TRBJ1-5; no definite D call. Germline V gene data show CDR1 as SGHTA and CDR2 as FQGNSA. V lost 3 bases and J 7 bases, leaving 13 bases between the germline ends. CDR3 length: 14 amino acids. CDR3 sequence reads: CASSFLVQRQPQHF. For the CDR3, the DNA is TGTGCCAGCAGCTTCCTGGTCCAGCGACAGCCCCAGCATTTT.

V gene TRBV10-3 combines with J gene TRBJ1-3; D not certain. Germline assignment: CDR1 ENHRY and CDR2 SYGVKD. There are 15 residues in the CDR3. Trimming pared 0 bases from V and 2 bases from J, leaving 8 bases between. The CDR3 bases are TGTGCCATCAGTGAGTCGAGAACAGCTGGAAACACCATATATTTT. As protein: CAISESRTAGNTIYF.

V usage is TRBV18 and J usage is TRBJ1-1; D is perhaps TRBD1 (6 bases). The CDR3 has 14 residues. Trimming took off 3 bases at V and 4 bases at J, with 12 bases between the two ends. CDR1 is KGHSH, CDR2 LQKENI, per germline. The CDR3 region is CASSPSTGFTEAFF. The CDR3 DNA is TGTGCCAGCTCACCCTCGACAGGCTTCACTGAAGCTTTCTTT.

The chain has TRBV7-6 and TRBJ2-7; 9 positions agree with TRBD1. This CDR3 is 16 amino acids long. CDR1 and CDR2 from the germline V gene are SGHVS and FNYEAQ. The junction had 15 bases not matched to a gene; V was cut back by 5 bases and J by 7 bases. As DNA, the CDR3 is TGTGCCAGCAGCCCAGAGATCGGGACAGGGCTACTAGAGCAGTACTTC. This sequence encodes CASSPEIGTGLLEQYF.

With regard to this clone: Germline is not matched at one junction end, which may reflect a read error. The DNA of the CDR3 is TGTCCCAGCAGCTGGACAGGGGATAGCAATCAGCCCCAGCATTTT. This codes for CPSSWTGDSNQPQHF. The chain is built from TRBV7-9 and TRBJ1-5; TRBD1 agrees at 9 bases. The germline V gene has CDR1 SEHNR and CDR2 FQNEAQ (reference sequence). There are 15 residues in the CDR3.

The gene calls are TRBV27 and TRBJ1-1; D remains unclear. CDR1 and CDR2 from the germline V gene are MNHEY and SMNVEV (reference sequence). This CDR3 spans 13 amino acids. Trimming cost V 6 bases and J 6 bases, with 14 bases left between them. The CDR3 sequence is CASRKKGVPEAFF. The DNA of the CDR3 is TGTGCCAGCAGAAAAAAGGGAGTACCTGAAGCTTTCTTT.

V gene TRBV27 combines with J gene TRBJ2-7; 7 bases map to TRBD1. V was clipped by 8 bases and J by 0 bases; unmatched bases: 4. The CDR3 length is 13 residues. Germline V gives CDR1 MNHEY, CDR2 SMNVEV (reference sequence). The CDR3 sequence: CASGRDSSYEQYF. The CDR3 coding sequence is TGTGCCAGCGGCCGGGACAGCTCCTACGAGCAGTACTTC.

J is TRBJ1-5 and V is TRBV2; 10 bases map to TRBD1. V gave up 8 bases and J gave up 4 bases; unmatched junction bases: 5. Germline V gene data show CDR1 as SNHLY and CDR2 as FYNNEI. The CDR3 runs 14 residues. The CDR3 sequence: CASGGQGPNQPQHF. The CDR3 DNA reads TGTGCCAGCGGGGGACAGGGGCCGAATCAGCCCCAGCATTTT.

This clone was picked up a small number of times. The genes are TRBV2 and TRBJ2-7, with D possibly TRBD1 on 5 matching bases. The germline gives CDR1 SNHLY, CDR2 FYNNEI. The V end was cut by 2 bases, the J end by 2 bases, with 16 bases between. This CDR3 contains 16 residues. The CDR3 DNA is TGTGCCAGCAGTGAATCTCAGTTCAGGGTTCCCTACGAGCAGTACTTC. Its protein is CASSESQFRVPYEQYF.

The genes are TRBV5-1 and TRBJ2-2, with 7 bases lining up with TRBD1. The CDR3 extends over 16 amino acids. Unmatched junction bases numbered 7, after V lost 0 bases and J lost 5 bases. In germline, CDR1 is SGHRS, CDR2 YFSETQ. The CDR3 DNA follows: TGCGCCAGCAGCTTGGCCCGGTCAGGGGGAACCGGGGAGCTGTTTTTT. This translates into CASSLARSGGTGELFF.